This T cell receptor beta chain comes out of a study of chemoradiotherapy in HPV16-positive cancers. Study-wide points: In HPV16-positive patients, HPV-responsive T-cell expansion tracked better recurrence-free survival.

A word on this clone: Its antigen is unidentified.

Profiling relied on immunoSEQ multiplex PCR, and the TCRdb table lists in-frame clones only, not all of them. The table records about 32,000 clones, approximately 88% of them present only once. Trimming removed 7 bases from V and 4 bases from J, with 20 bases in between. Germline lookup yields CDR1 LNHDA and CDR2 SQIVND (reference sequence). The CDR3 totals 16 residues. The source material was blood, sampled from a patient who underwent chemoradiotherapy. The source is a human donor with HPV-associated anogenital cancer. V gene TRBV19 combines with J gene TRBJ1-5, with D perhaps TRBD1 (5 bases). Written as DNA, the CDR3 is TGTGCCAGTACCACGGGTCACCGCGGGGGGAATCAGCCCCAGCATTTT. It yields the protein CASTTGHRGGNQPQHF.